A selection of T cell receptor beta chains follows, all from one sample in a study of T cell responses to AZD1222 COVID-19 vaccine. TCRdb's copy holds only in-frame clones and misses some; the assay was immunoSEQ multiplex PCR. This table has about 150,000 clones, 94% appearing once. Source: peripheral blood, taken on day 0 of AZD1222 vaccination. The receptors originated from an adult in good health. Each CDR3 is given with its conserved first and last residue. A D gene is named only where the DNA matches it firmly. The size entry is marked missing in some rows and otherwise reads once, few, many or a size class.

v_call: TRBV3-1/TRBV3-2; d_call: TRBD2; j_call: TRBJ2-5; clone_size: NA; cdr3_aa: CASSQTGGRRETQYF; cdr3_nt: TGTGCCAGCAGCCAAACGGGGGGGCGAAGGGAGACCCAGTACTTC
v_call: TRBV12-5; d_call: NA; j_call: TRBJ2-2; clone_size: few; cdr3_aa: CASAIGGTGELFF; cdr3_nt: TGTGCTAGTGCCATCGGGGGCACCGGGGAGCTGTTTTTT
v_call: TRBV5-6; d_call: TRBD1; j_call: TRBJ1-2; clone_size: NA; cdr3_aa: CASSLAHRGSGYGYTF; cdr3_nt: TGTGCCAGCAGCTTGGCCCACAGGGGAAGCGGTTATGGCTACACCTTC
v_call: TRBV7-2; d_call: NA; j_call: TRBJ2-2; clone_size: once; cdr3_aa: CASREGANTGELFF; cdr3_nt: TGTGCCAGCCGGGAAGGGGCGAACACCGGGGAGCTGTTTTTT
v_call: TRBV15; d_call: NA; j_call: TRBJ1-2; clone_size: once; cdr3_aa: CATSRDKGGNTF; cdr3_nt: TGTGCCACCAGCAGAGATAAAGGGGGGAACACCTTC
v_call: TRBV19; d_call: NA; j_call: TRBJ1-1; clone_size: NA; cdr3_aa: CASSRGQSGTEAFF; cdr3_nt: TGTGCCAGTAGCAGAGGACAGTCGGGCACTGAAGCTTTCTTT
v_call: TRBV5-6; d_call: NA; j_call: TRBJ2-5; clone_size: NA; cdr3_aa: CASSKTGPGETQYF; cdr3_nt: TGTGCCAGCAGCAAAACAGGGCCAGGGGAGACCCAGTACTTC
v_call: TRBV7-9; d_call: NA; j_call: TRBJ1-1; clone_size: NA; cdr3_aa: CASSLALGTEAFF; cdr3_nt: TGTGCCAGCAGCTTAGCGCTGGGCACTGAAGCTTTCTTT
v_call: TRBV2; d_call: NA; j_call: TRBJ1-5; clone_size: NA; cdr3_aa: CASLGDVGNQPQHF; cdr3_nt: TGTGCCAGTTTAGGGGATGTCGGTAATCAGCCCCAGCATTTT
v_call: TRBV2; d_call: NA; j_call: TRBJ1-2; clone_size: NA; cdr3_aa: CASSETALGNGYTF; cdr3_nt: TGTGCCAGCAGTGAAACGGCCCTAGGAAATGGCTACACCTTC
v_call: TRBV19; d_call: TRBD1; j_call: TRBJ1-1; clone_size: NA; cdr3_aa: CASSIQPQGARITEAFF; cdr3_nt: TGTGCCAGTAGTATTCAGCCCCAGGGGGCGCGGATCACTGAAGCTTTCTTT
v_call: TRBV18; d_call: NA; j_call: TRBJ1-3; clone_size: NA; cdr3_aa: CASSPGLSSGNTIYF; cdr3_nt: TGTGCCAGCTCACCAGGACTTTCGTCTGGAAACACCATATATTTT
v_call: TRBV5-1; d_call: TRBD2; j_call: TRBJ2-5; clone_size: NA; cdr3_aa: CASSPLTRGGRETQYF; cdr3_nt: TGCGCCAGCAGCCCTTTGACGCGGGGGGGCCGAGAGACCCAGTACTTC
v_call: TRBV3-1/TRBV3-2; d_call: NA; j_call: TRBJ1-1; clone_size: NA; cdr3_aa: CASSQVAVRNTEAFF; cdr3_nt: TGTGCCAGCAGCCAAGTGGCAGTAAGGAACACTGAAGCTTTCTTT
v_call: TRBV4-3; d_call: NA; j_call: TRBJ2-3; clone_size: NA; cdr3_aa: CASSQDPGADTQYF; cdr3_nt: TGCGCCAGCAGCCAAGATCCAGGAGCAGATACGCAGTATTTT
v_call: TRBV11-2; d_call: NA; j_call: TRBJ2-1; clone_size: NA; cdr3_aa: CASRLGLVNFGEQFF; cdr3_nt: TGTGCCAGCAGACTTGGTCTAGTGAATTTCGGTGAGCAGTTCTTC
v_call: TRBV14; d_call: NA; j_call: TRBJ1-2; clone_size: NA; cdr3_aa: CASSQDRTYGYTF; cdr3_nt: TGTGCCAGCAGCCAGGACAGAACCTATGGCTACACCTTC
v_call: TRBV21-1; d_call: NA; j_call: TRBJ1-3; clone_size: once; cdr3_aa: CATPPNTIYF; cdr3_nt: TGTGCCACCCCCCCGAACACCATATATTTT
v_call: TRBV5-1; d_call: TRBD1; j_call: TRBJ1-4; clone_size: once; cdr3_aa: CASSPGTVQEKLFF; cdr3_nt: TGCGCCAGCAGCCCCGGGACAGTTCAAGAAAAACTGTTTTTT
v_call: TRBV3-1/TRBV3-2; d_call: NA; j_call: TRBJ2-1; clone_size: NA; cdr3_aa: CASSQVPGAKTYNEQFF; cdr3_nt: TGTGCCAGCAGCCAAGTCCCGGGAGCGAAAACATACAATGAGCAGTTCTTC
v_call: TRBV5-6; d_call: TRBD1; j_call: TRBJ1-2; clone_size: NA; cdr3_aa: CASRGRGQGNNYGYTF; cdr3_nt: TGTGCCAGCAGGGGACGGGGACAGGGAAATAACTATGGCTACACCTTC
v_call: TRBV5-1; d_call: TRBD2; j_call: TRBJ2-5; clone_size: NA; cdr3_aa: CASSLAGGLETQYF; cdr3_nt: TGCGCCAGCAGCTTGGCGGGGGGTCTGGAGACCCAGTACTTC
v_call: TRBV6-6; d_call: TRBD2; j_call: TRBJ2-3; clone_size: NA; cdr3_aa: CASTRTSGGHTQYF; cdr3_nt: TGTGCCAGTACTAGGACTAGCGGGGGGCATACGCAGTATTTT
v_call: TRBV28; d_call: TRBD1; j_call: TRBJ1-5; clone_size: NA; cdr3_aa: CASSNAKNRGNNQPQHF; cdr3_nt: TGTGCCAGCAGCAACGCCAAAAACAGGGGAAACAATCAGCCCCAGCATTTT
v_call: TRBV4-1; d_call: NA; j_call: TRBJ1-2; clone_size: NA; cdr3_aa: CASSQDWDFPYGYTF; cdr3_nt: TGCGCCAGCAGCCAAGACTGGGATTTTCCCTATGGCTACACCTTC
v_call: TRBV11-3; d_call: TRBD2; j_call: TRBJ2-1; clone_size: NA; cdr3_aa: CASSSSGGANHEQFF; cdr3_nt: TGTGCCAGCAGCTCCAGCGGGGGGGCCAATCATGAGCAGTTCTTC
v_call: TRBV5-1; d_call: NA; j_call: TRBJ2-3; clone_size: NA; cdr3_aa: CASNLSPGPRADTQYF; cdr3_nt: TGCGCCAGCAACCTTTCCCCGGGACCGCGGGCAGATACGCAGTATTTT
v_call: TRBV19; d_call: TRBD1; j_call: TRBJ2-3; clone_size: once; cdr3_aa: CASSSRQGHPIGDTQYF; cdr3_nt: TGTGCCAGTAGTTCCCGACAGGGCCACCCCATAGGAGATACGCAGTATTTT
v_call: TRBV28; d_call: NA; j_call: TRBJ2-3; clone_size: NA; cdr3_aa: CASSSPVNRDTQYF; cdr3_nt: TGTGCCAGCAGCTCCCCGGTCAATCGAGATACGCAGTATTTT
v_call: TRBV28; d_call: TRBD1; j_call: TRBJ1-3; clone_size: NA; cdr3_aa: CASSLSQGAGNTIYF; cdr3_nt: TGTGCCAGCAGTTTATCGCAGGGGGCTGGAAACACCATATATTTT
v_call: TRBV18; d_call: NA; j_call: TRBJ2-1; clone_size: NA; cdr3_aa: CASSTDRLALSYNEQFF; cdr3_nt: TGTGCCAGCTCAACAGACAGGCTCGCTCTTTCCTACAATGAGCAGTTCTTC
v_call: TRBV28; d_call: NA; j_call: TRBJ2-1; clone_size: NA; cdr3_aa: CASTQGWSYNEQFF; cdr3_nt: TGTGCCAGCACCCAGGGGTGGTCCTACAATGAGCAGTTCTTC
v_call: TRBV7-9; d_call: TRBD1; j_call: TRBJ2-2; clone_size: few; cdr3_aa: CARSRQGSTGELFF; cdr3_nt: TGTGCCAGGTCCCGACAGGGGAGCACCGGGGAGCTGTTTTTT
v_call: TRBV6-4; d_call: TRBD1; j_call: TRBJ1-6; clone_size: NA; cdr3_aa: CASSDFRQGRTSSYNSPLHF; cdr3_nt: TGTGCCAGCAGTGACTTTCGACAGGGGAGGACAAGCTCCTATAATTCACCCCTCCACTTT
v_call: TRBV18; d_call: TRBD1; j_call: TRBJ1-2; clone_size: once; cdr3_aa: CASSPPGRDSFGYTF; cdr3_nt: TGTGCCAGCTCACCACCGGGTAGGGACAGTTTCGGCTACACCTTC
v_call: TRBV19; d_call: NA; j_call: TRBJ1-2; clone_size: NA; cdr3_aa: CASSEDFYGYTF; cdr3_nt: TGTGCCAGTAGTGAGGATTTCTATGGCTACACCTTC
v_call: TRBV19; d_call: NA; j_call: TRBJ1-1; clone_size: NA; cdr3_aa: CASSSRENTEAFF; cdr3_nt: TGTGCCAGTAGTTCCCGGGAGAACACTGAAGCTTTCTTT
v_call: TRBV30; d_call: TRBD1; j_call: TRBJ1-2; clone_size: NA; cdr3_aa: CAWSLGYGRDRVNYGYTF; cdr3_nt: TGTGCCTGGAGTCTAGGGTACGGTAGGGACAGAGTTAACTATGGCTACACCTTC
v_call: TRBV19; d_call: NA; j_call: TRBJ2-2; clone_size: NA; cdr3_aa: CASSILQGIGELFF; cdr3_nt: TGTGCCAGTAGTATTCTTCAGGGGATCGGGGAGCTGTTTTTT
v_call: TRBV24-1; d_call: NA; j_call: TRBJ1-1; clone_size: NA; cdr3_aa: CATSDGIQAFF; cdr3_nt: TGTGCCACCAGTGATGGGATCCAAGCTTTCTTT
v_call: TRBV2; d_call: NA; j_call: TRBJ2-3; clone_size: NA; cdr3_aa: CATALVDTQYF; cdr3_nt: TGTGCCACCGCTTTAGTAGATACGCAGTATTTT
v_call: TRBV27; d_call: NA; j_call: TRBJ2-5; clone_size: NA; cdr3_aa: CASASWEVKTQYF; cdr3_nt: TGTGCCAGCGCTTCCTGGGAGGTGAAGACCCAGTACTTC
v_call: TRBV25-1; d_call: TRBD1; j_call: TRBJ1-2; clone_size: NA; cdr3_aa: CASSASTGTGYTF; cdr3_nt: TGTGCCAGCAGTGCCTCGACAGGGACCGGCTACACCTTC
v_call: TRBV7-2; d_call: TRBD1; j_call: TRBJ1-4; clone_size: NA; cdr3_aa: CASSIQGAANEKLFF; cdr3_nt: TGTGCCAGCAGCATACAGGGGGCGGCTAATGAAAAACTGTTTTTT
v_call: TRBV3-1/TRBV3-2; d_call: TRBD1; j_call: TRBJ1-3; clone_size: once; cdr3_aa: CASRRQGDSGNTIYF; cdr3_nt: TGTGCCAGCAGACGACAGGGGGACTCTGGAAACACCATATATTTT
v_call: TRBV5-5; d_call: NA; j_call: TRBJ1-3; clone_size: NA; cdr3_aa: CASSLDVSSGNTIYF; cdr3_nt: TGTGCCAGCAGCTTGGACGTGAGCTCTGGAAACACCATATATTTT
v_call: TRBV5-6; d_call: TRBD1; j_call: TRBJ1-1; clone_size: NA; cdr3_aa: CASSLVDRGLGTEAFF; cdr3_nt: TGTGCCAGCAGCTTGGTGGACAGGGGTTTAGGGACTGAAGCTTTCTTT
v_call: TRBV14; d_call: NA; j_call: TRBJ2-3; clone_size: once; cdr3_aa: CASSPRWTTDTQYF; cdr3_nt: TGTGCCAGCAGCCCCCGGTGGACCACAGATACGCAGTATTTT
v_call: TRBV5-1; d_call: NA; j_call: TRBJ2-1; clone_size: NA; cdr3_aa: CASMIIEQFF; cdr3_nt: TGCGCCAGCATGATTATTGAGCAGTTCTTC
v_call: TRBV7-8; d_call: TRBD2; j_call: TRBJ2-5; clone_size: NA; cdr3_aa: CASSPGLAGGYETQYF; cdr3_nt: TGTGCCAGCAGCCCGGGACTAGCGGGGGGGTACGAGACCCAGTACTTC
v_call: TRBV9; d_call: NA; j_call: TRBJ1-2; clone_size: NA; cdr3_aa: CASGTNYGYTF; cdr3_nt: TGTGCCAGCGGGACTAACTATGGCTACACCTTC